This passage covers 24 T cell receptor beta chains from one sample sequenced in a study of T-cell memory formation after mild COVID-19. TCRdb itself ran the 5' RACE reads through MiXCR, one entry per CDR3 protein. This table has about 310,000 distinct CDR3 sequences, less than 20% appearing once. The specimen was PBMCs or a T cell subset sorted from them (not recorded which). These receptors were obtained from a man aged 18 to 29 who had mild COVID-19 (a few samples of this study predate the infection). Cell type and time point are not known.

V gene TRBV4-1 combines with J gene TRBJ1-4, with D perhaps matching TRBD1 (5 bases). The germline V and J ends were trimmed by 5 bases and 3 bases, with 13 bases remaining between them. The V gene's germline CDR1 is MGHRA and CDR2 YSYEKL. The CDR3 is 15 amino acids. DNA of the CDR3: TGCGCCAGCAGCGGGCGAGGGGTATCTAATGAAAAACTGTTTTTT. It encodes CASSGRGVSNEKLFF.

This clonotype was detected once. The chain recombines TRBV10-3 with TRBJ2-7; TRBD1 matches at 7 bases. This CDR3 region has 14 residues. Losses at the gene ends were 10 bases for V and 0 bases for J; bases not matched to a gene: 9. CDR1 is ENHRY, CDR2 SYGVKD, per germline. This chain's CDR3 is CATGTVLSSYEQYF. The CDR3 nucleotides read TGTGCCACCGGGACAGTCCTCAGCTCCTACGAGCAGTACTTC.

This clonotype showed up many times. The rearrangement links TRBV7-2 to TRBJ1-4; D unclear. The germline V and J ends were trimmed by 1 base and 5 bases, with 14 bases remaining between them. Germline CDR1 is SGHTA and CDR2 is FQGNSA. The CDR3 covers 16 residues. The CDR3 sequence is CASSLGGGRANEKLFF. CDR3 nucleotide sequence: TGTGCCAGCAGCTTAGGGGGTGGACGGGCGAATGAAAAACTGTTTTTT.

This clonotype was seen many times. CDR3 region: CASRPPGAIDTQYF. The CDR3 coding sequence is TGTGCCAGCAGGCCCCCAGGGGCGATAGATACGCAGTATTTT. The rearrangement links TRBV7-2 to TRBJ2-3; weak D call: TRBD1 (6 bases). Germline CDR1 and CDR2: SGHTA and FQGNSA. Trimming cost V 6 bases and J 5 bases, with 15 bases left between them. CDR3 length: 14 residues.

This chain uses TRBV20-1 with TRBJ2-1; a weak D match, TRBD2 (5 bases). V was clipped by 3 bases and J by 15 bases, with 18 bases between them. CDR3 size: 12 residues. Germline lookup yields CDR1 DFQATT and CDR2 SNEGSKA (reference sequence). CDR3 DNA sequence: TGCAGTGCTAGTCCTACGTTAGCGATGTGGTTCTTC. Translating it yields CSASPTLAMWFF.

The CDR3 bases are TGTGCCAGCAGTCTAACAGGGGGCCGTAGTGTCGTATACGTC. The encoded protein is CASSLTGGRSVVYV. V usage is TRBV27 and J usage is TRBJ2-7, with 9 bases fitting TRBD1. The CDR3 contains 14 residues. The V segment lost 5 bases and the J segment 13 bases; nucleotides outside the gene matches: 15. From germline, CDR1 is MNHEY and CDR2 SMNVEV (reference sequence).

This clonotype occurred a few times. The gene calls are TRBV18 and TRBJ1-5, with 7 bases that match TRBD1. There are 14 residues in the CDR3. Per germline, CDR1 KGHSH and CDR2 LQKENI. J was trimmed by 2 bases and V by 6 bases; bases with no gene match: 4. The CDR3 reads CASSQGGGNQPQHF. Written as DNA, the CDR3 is TGTGCCAGCTCTCAGGGGGGGGGCAATCAGCCCCAGCATTTT. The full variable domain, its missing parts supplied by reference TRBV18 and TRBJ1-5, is NAGVMQNPRHLVRRRGQEARLRCSPMKGHSHVYWYRQLPEEGLKFMVYLQKENIIDESGMPKERFSAEFPKEGPSILRIQQVVRGDSAAYFCASSQGGGNQPQHFGDGTRLSIL.

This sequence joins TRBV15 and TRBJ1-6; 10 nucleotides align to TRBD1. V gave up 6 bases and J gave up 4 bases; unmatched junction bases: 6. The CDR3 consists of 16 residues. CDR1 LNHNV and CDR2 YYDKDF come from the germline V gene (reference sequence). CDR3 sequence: CATRPDRGAYNSPLHF. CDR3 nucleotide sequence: TGTGCCACCAGACCGGACAGGGGGGCTTATAATTCACCCCTCCACTTT.

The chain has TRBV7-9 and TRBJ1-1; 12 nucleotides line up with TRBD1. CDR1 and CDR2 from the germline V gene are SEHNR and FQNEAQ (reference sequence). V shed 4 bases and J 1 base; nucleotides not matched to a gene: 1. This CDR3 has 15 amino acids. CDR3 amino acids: CASSWGQGANTEAFF. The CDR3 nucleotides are TGTGCCAGCAGCTGGGGACAGGGGGCGAACACTGAAGCTTTCTTT.

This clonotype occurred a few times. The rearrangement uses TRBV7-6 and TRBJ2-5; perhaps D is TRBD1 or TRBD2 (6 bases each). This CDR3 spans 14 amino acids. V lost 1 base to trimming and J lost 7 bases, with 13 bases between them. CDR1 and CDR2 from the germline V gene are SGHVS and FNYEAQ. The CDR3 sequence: CASSLGGAGGTQYF. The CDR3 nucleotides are TGTGCCAGCAGCTTAGGGGGGGCTGGAGGGACCCAGTACTTC.

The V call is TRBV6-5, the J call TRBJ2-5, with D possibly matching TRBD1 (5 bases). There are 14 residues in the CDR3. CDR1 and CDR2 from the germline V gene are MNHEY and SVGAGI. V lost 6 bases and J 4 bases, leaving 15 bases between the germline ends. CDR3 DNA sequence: TGTGCCAGCAGCTTACTTCAGGGTAGAGAGACCCAGTACTTC. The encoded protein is CASSLLQGRETQYF.

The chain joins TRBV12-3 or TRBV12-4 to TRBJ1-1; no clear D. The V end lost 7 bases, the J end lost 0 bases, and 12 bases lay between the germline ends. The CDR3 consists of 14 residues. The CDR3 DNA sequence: TGTGCCAGCATTACCGGGAAAATGAACACTGAAGCTTTCTTT. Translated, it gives CASITGKMNTEAFF.

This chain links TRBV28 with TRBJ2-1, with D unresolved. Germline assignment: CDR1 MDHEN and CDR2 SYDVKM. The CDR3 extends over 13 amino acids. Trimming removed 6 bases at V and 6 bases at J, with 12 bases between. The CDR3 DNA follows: TGTGCCAGCAGGTTCCCGCTCAGCAATGAGCAGTTCTTC. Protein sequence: CASRFPLSNEQFF.

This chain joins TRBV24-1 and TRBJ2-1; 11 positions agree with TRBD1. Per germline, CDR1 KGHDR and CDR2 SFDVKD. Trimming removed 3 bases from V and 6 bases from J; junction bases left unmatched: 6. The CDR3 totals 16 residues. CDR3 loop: CATSDAGTGGFNEQFF. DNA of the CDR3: TGTGCCACCAGTGATGCCGGGACAGGGGGGTTCAATGAGCAGTTCTTC.

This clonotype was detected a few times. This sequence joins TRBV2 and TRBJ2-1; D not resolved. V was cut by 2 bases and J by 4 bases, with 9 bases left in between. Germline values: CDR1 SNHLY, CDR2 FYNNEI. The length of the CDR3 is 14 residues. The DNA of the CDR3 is TGTGCCAGCAGTGAACAGAGGATTTACAATGAGCAGTTCTTC. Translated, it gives CASSEQRIYNEQFF.

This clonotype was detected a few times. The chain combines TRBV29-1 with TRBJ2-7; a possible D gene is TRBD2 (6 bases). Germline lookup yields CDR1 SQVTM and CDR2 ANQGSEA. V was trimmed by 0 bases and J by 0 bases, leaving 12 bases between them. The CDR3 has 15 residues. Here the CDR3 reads CSVEDPGGSSYEQYF. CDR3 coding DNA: TGCAGCGTTGAAGATCCCGGGGGAAGCTCCTACGAGCAGTACTTC.

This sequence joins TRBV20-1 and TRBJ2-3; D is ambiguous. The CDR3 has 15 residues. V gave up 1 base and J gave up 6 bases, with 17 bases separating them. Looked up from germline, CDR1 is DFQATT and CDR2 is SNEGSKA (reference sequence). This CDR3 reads CSARVSPTWWDTQYF. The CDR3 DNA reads TGCAGTGCTAGAGTGTCCCCTACTTGGTGGGATACGCAGTATTTT.

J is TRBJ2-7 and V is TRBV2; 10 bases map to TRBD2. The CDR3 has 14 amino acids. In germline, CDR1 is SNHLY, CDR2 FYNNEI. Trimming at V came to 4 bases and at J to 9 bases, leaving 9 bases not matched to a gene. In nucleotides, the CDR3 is TGTGCCAGCAGTGTAGCGGGGGGCCCTCGGTCGCAGTACGTC. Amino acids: CASSVAGGPRSQYV.

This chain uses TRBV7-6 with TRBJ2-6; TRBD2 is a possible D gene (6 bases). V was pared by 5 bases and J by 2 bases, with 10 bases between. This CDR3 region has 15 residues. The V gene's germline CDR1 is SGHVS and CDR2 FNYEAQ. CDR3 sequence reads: CASSIRLAGANVLTF. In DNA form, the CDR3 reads TGTGCCAGCAGCATACGACTAGCTGGGGCCAACGTCCTGACTTTC.

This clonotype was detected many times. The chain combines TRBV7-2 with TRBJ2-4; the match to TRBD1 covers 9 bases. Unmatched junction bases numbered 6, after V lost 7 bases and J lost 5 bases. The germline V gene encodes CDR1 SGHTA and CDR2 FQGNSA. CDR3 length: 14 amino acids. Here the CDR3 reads CASNPGQGQNIQYF. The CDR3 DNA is TGTGCCAGCAATCCGGGACAGGGACAAAACATTCAGTACTTC.

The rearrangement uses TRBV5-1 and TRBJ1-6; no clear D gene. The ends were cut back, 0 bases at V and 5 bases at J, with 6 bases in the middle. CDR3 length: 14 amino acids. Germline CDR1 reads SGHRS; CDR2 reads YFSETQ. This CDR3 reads CASSLDGNNSPLHF. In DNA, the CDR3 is TGCGCCAGCAGCTTGGATGGGAATAATTCACCCCTCCACTTT.

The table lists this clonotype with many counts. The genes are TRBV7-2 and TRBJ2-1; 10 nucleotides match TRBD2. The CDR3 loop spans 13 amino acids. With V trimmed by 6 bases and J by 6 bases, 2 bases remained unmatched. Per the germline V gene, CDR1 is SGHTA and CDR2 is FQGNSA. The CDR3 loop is CASRSSGGNEQFF. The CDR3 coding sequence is TGTGCCAGCAGGTCTAGCGGGGGCAATGAGCAGTTCTTC.

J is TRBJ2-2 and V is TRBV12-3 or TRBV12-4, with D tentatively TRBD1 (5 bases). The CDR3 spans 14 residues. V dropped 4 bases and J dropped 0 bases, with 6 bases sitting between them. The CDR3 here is CASSSQANTGELFF. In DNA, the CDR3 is TGTGCCAGCAGTTCACAGGCGAACACCGGGGAGCTGTTTTTT.

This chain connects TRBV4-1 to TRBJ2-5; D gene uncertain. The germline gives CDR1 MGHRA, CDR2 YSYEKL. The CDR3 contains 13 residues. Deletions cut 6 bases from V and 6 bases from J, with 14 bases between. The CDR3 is CASSPHPSKTQYF. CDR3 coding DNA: TGCGCCAGCAGTCCTCACCCGAGTAAGACCCAGTACTTC.